Listed below are T cell receptor beta chains from one sample, sequenced in a study of blood T cells in healthy people across ages. Via MiXCR, TCRdb re-called the 5' RACE reads, giving one row per CDR3 protein. Altogether 350,000 to 450,000 distinct CDR3 sequences are present, approximately 51% being singletons, with the ten largest covering under 65%. Sequencing was performed on blood. The receptors shown here come from a man aged 55-75 years in good health. CDR3s include the opening cysteine and the closing phenylalanine or tryptophan. Fields, in order: clone size, J gene, D gene, V gene, CDR3 length, CDR3 DNA, CDR3 protein. The D gene is left open where the match is weak. A clone size is listed for some rows: how often the clone was seen (once, few, many), or a class if it is expanded.

few	TRBJ1-2	NA	TRBV4-2	16	TGTGCCAGCAGCCAAGAGAGGGGGAGATCTAACTATGGCTACACCTTC	CASSQERGRSNYGYTF
NA	TRBJ2-7	TRBD2	TRBV20-1	14	TGCAGTGCTTCACTCGGGGGGGGCGGAGGTACCCAGTACTTC	CSASLGGGGGTQYF
NA	TRBJ2-4	TRBD2	TRBV7-2	15	TGTGCCAGCAGCTACGGACTAGCATGTTACAATGAGCAGTACTTC	CASSYGLACYNEQYF
once	TRBJ2-1	TRBD1	TRBV20-1	15	TGCAGTGTTATATGGACAGGGACAACCTACAATGAGCAGTTCTTC	CSVIWTGTTYNEQFF
NA	TRBJ2-5	NA	TRBV5-1	14	TGCGCCAGCAGCAAGTGGAAGGTAGGAGAGACCCAGTACTTC	CASSKWKVGETQYF
many	TRBJ2-7	NA	TRBV16	12	TGTGCCAGCAGCAAAAGCAGGGTCGGGCAGTACTTC	CASSKSRVGQYF
few	TRBJ2-3	NA	TRBV5-1	14	TGCGCCAGCAGTCTCGAAGCCCCTGAAGATACGCAGTATTTT	CASSLEAPEDTQYF
few	TRBJ2-7	NA	TRBV20-1	17	TGCAGTGCTAGAGATGGGCTAGCGAGAAGCTCCTACAATGAGCAGTACTTC	CSARDGLARSSYNEQYF
NA	TRBJ2-1	NA	TRBV4-2	14	TGTGCCAGCAGCCACGAAAAGGCCTTACCGGAGCAGTTCTTC	CASSHEKALPEQFF
few	TRBJ2-7	NA	TRBV27	15	TGTGCCAGCAGTTCCCCCGGGACACTCACCTACGAGCAGTACTTC	CASSSPGTLTYEQYF
few	TRBJ2-1	NA	TRBV7-9	14	TGTGCCAGCAGCTTTGGAGCGTCCTACAATGAGCAGTTCTTC	CASSFGASYNEQFF
NA	TRBJ1-1	NA	TRBV4-2	15	TGTGCCAGCAGCCAAGAATATGTACAGTCCACTGAAGCTTTCTTT	CASSQEYVQSTEAFF
few	TRBJ2-7	NA	TRBV30	11	TGTGCCTGGAGCCCCGCGGGCGAGCAGTACTTC	CAWSPAGEQYF
few	TRBJ1-1	NA	TRBV13	17	TGTGCCAGCAGCTCCCGGGTGGGGGTTTGGGGGAACACTGAAGCTTTCTTT	CASSSRVGVWGNTEAFF
NA	TRBJ2-3	NA	TRBV12-3/TRBV12-4	13	TGTGCCAGCAGTTTAAGGGGGGGAGGCACGCAGTATTTT	CASSLRGGGTQYF
NA	TRBJ2-1	NA	TRBV3-1	15	TGTGCCAGCAGCCAAGCCCAGGCGGGCTACAATGAGCAGTTCTTC	CASSQAQAGYNEQFF
NA	TRBJ2-3	NA	TRBV7-9	14	TGTGCCAGCACCCCTACAGGACAAACGGATACGCAGTATTTT	CASTPTGQTDTQYF
NA	TRBJ1-2	NA	TRBV20-1	10	TGCAGTGCTAGGCCCGATGGCTACACCTTC	CSARPDGYTF
NA	TRBJ2-5	TRBD1	TRBV5-1	16	TGCGCCAGCAGCTTGTCTTGGGGACAGGGCCGGGAGACCCAGTACTTC	CASSLSWGQGRETQYF
many	TRBJ2-3	NA	TRBV29-1	12	TGCAGCGTTGGCCACCTGACAGATACGCAGTATTTT	CSVGHLTDTQYF
few	TRBJ2-3	TRBD2	TRBV5-1	16	TGCGCCAGCAGCATTAGCGGGGGGAATGTTCGGGATACGCAGTATTTT	CASSISGGNVRDTQYF
few	TRBJ1-2	NA	TRBV7-2	15	TGTGCCAGCAGCTTATCTGGGGGGGGTAACTATGGCTACACCTTC	CASSLSGGGNYGYTF
NA	TRBJ2-1	NA	TRBV18	14	TGTGCCAGCTCACCCGGGACGGTGCACAATGAGCAGTTCTTC	CASSPGTVHNEQFF
few	TRBJ2-4	TRBD2	TRBV6-5	15	TGTGCCAGCAGTTATAGGGCTAGCGGGCCGAGGGAGCAGTACTTC	CASSYRASGPREQYF
NA	TRBJ2-7	NA	TRBV4-2	15	TGTGCCAGCAGCCCAAGTATCTACGGAGCCTACGAGCAGTACTTC	CASSPSIYGAYEQYF
NA	TRBJ2-7	NA	TRBV7-2	16	TGTGCCAGCAGCGACGGCTTCCGGAGCTCCTACAATGAGCAGTACTTC	CASSDGFRSSYNEQYF
once	TRBJ2-7	TRBD2	TRBV20-1	18	TGCAGTGCTAGAGCCTACCCTTCTGGGACTAGCGGGATTGACGAGCAGTACTTC	CSARAYPSGTSGIDEQYF
NA	TRBJ1-4	TRBD1	TRBV20-1	15	TGCAGTGCAAGGACAGGGGGGATGGCTAATGAAAAACTGTTTTTT	CSARTGGMANEKLFF
few	TRBJ2-5	NA	TRBV15	13	TGTGCCACCAGCTTGCACGGCGGGGAGACCCAGTACTTC	CATSLHGGETQYF
once	TRBJ2-1	NA	TRBV5-1	15	TGCGCCAGCAGCGCCGGACAGTTAGGCTACAATGAGCAGTTCTTC	CASSAGQLGYNEQFF